The T cell receptor beta chain described here comes from a study of beta chain features in type 1 diabetes. CD45RO/CCR7/CD25/CD127/CD95/CD27 staining was used to isolate CD4+ naive, central memory, regulatory and stem cell-like memory cells by sorting. Sorted populations all exceeded 98% purity. Germline CDR1 reads LGHNA; CDR2 reads YSLEER. J was trimmed by 8 bases and V by 0 bases; bases with no gene match: 8. The CDR3 covers 15 residues. In its sample, this clone was seen a few times. All of the isolated RNA was reverse transcribed, so expressed TCRB transcripts were sequenced. Here immunoSEQ multiplex PCR was the method, and the copy in TCRdb shows in-frame clones only, minus some. Here the sample spans 250,000 to 350,000 clones, more than 9.5% being singletons.

The sequenced material came from naive CD4+ T cells from blood. The V call is TRBV4-3, the J call TRBJ1-2, with 8 bases identical to TRBD1. This receptor was obtained from a woman in her thirties in good health. CDR3 loop: CASSQETRTGSGYTF. CDR3 nucleotides: TGCGCCAGCAGCCAAGAAACCAGGACAGGGAGCGGCTACACCTTC.